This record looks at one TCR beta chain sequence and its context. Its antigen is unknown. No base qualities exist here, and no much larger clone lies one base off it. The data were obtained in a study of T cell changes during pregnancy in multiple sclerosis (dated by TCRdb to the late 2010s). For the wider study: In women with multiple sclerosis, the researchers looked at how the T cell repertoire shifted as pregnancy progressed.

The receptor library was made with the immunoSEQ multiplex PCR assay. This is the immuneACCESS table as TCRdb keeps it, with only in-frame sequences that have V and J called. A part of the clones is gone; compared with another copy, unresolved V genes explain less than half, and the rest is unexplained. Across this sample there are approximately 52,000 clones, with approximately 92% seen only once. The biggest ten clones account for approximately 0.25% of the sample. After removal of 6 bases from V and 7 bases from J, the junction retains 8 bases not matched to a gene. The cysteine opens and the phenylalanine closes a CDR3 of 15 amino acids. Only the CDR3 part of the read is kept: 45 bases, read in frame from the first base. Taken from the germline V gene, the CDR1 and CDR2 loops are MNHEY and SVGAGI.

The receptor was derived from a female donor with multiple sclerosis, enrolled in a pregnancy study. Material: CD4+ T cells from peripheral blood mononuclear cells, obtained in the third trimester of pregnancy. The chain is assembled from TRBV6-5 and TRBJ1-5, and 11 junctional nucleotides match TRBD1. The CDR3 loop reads CASSAGTGGRQPQHF. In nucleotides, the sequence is TGTGCCAGCAGCGCCGGGACAGGGGGAAGGCAGCCCCAGCATTTT.